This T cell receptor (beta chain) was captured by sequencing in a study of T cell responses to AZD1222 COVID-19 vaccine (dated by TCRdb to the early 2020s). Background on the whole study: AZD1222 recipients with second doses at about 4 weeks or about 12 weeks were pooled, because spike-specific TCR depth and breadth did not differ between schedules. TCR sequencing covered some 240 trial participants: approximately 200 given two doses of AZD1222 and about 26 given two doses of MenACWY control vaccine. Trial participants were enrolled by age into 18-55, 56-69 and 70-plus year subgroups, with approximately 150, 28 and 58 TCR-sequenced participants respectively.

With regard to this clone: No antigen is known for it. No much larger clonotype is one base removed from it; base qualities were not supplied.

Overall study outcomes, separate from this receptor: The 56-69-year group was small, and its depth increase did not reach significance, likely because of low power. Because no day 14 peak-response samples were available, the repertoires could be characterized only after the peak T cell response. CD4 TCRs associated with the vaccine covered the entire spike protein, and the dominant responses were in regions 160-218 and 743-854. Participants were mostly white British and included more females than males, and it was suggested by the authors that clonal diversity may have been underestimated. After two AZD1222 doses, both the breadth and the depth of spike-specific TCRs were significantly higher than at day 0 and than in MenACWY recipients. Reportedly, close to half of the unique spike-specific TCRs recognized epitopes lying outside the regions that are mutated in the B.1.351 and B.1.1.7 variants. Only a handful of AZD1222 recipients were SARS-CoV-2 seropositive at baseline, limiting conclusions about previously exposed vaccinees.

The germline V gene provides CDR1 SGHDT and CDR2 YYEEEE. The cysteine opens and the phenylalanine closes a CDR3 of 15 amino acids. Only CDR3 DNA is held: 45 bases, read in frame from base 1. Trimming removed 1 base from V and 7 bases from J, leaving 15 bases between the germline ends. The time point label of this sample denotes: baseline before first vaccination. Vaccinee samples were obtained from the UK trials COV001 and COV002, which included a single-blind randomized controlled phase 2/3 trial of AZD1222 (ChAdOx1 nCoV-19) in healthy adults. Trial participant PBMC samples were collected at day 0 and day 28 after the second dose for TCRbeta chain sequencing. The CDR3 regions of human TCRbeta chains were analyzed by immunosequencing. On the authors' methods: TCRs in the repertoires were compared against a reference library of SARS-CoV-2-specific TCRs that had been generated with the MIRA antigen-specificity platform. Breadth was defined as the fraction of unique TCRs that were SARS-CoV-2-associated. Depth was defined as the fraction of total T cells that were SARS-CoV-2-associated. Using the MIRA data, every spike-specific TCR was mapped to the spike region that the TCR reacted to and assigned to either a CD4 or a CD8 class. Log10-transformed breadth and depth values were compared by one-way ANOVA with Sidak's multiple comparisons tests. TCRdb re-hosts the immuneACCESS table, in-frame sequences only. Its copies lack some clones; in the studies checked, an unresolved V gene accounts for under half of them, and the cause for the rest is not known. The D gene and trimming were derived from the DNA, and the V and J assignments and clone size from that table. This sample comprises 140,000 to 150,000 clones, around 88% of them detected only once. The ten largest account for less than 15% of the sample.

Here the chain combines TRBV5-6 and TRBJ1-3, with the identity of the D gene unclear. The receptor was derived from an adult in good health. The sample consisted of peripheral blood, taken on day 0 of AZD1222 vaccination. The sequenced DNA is TGTGCCAGCAGCTTGCTAGTATTCGCTAGGAACACCATATATTTT. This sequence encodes CASSLLVFARNTIYF.